Each of the 24 T cell receptor beta chains below was sequenced from the same sample in a study of blood T cell repertoires in COVID-19. TCRdb's copy holds only in-frame clones and misses some; the assay was immunoSEQ multiplex PCR. The profile shows around 190,000 clones, less than 90% of them singletons. Sample: peripheral blood. The receptors were gathered from a man in his 70s with active or convalescent COVID-19.

To note about this clone: A read error may produce the germline difference seen at one junction end. The rearrangement uses TRBV7-7 and TRBJ2-7, with 9 bases lining up with TRBD2. The length of the CDR3 is 14 residues. Germline lookup yields CDR1 SSHAT and CDR2 FNYEAQ (reference sequence). The CDR3: CASSWGSGSNEQYF. As DNA, the CDR3 is TGTGCTAGCAGCTGGGGTAGCGGGAGCAACGAGCAGTACTTC.

The chain carries TRBV7-9 and TRBJ2-3; D might be TRBD2 (5 bases). The CDR3 extends over 14 amino acids. The germline V and J ends were trimmed by 0 bases and 2 bases, with 6 bases remaining between them. Germline V gives CDR1 SEHNR, CDR2 FQNEAQ (reference sequence). The CDR3 sequence is CASSLAAVTDTQYF. The CDR3 bases are TGTGCCAGCAGCTTAGCAGCGGTCACAGATACGCAGTATTTT. Full variable domain (outside the CDR3, taken from reference TRBV7-9 and TRBJ2-3): DTGVSQNPRHKITKRGQNVTFRCDPISEHNRLYWYRQTLGQGPEFLTYFQNEAQLEKSRLLSDRFSAERPKGSFSTLEIQRTEQGDSAMYLCASSLAAVTDTQYFGPGTRLTVL.

The CDR3 nucleotides are TGTGCCACCGCCGTTGATGGGGGGAGGGCCTACTACAATGAGCAGTTCTTC. It is translated as CATAVDGGRAYYNEQFF. The rearrangement uses TRBV10-3 and TRBJ2-1; 7 nucleotides align to TRBD2. This CDR3 spans 17 amino acids. J was trimmed by 3 bases and V by 10 bases; bases with no gene match: 18. The germline V gene encodes CDR1 ENHRY and CDR2 SYGVKD.

J is TRBJ1-3 and V is TRBV5-1; weak D call: TRBD1 (5 bases). With 0 bases removed from V and 3 bases from J, the gap between germline ends came to 13 bases. Germline V gene data show CDR1 as SGHRS and CDR2 as YFSETQ. The CDR3 loop spans 16 amino acids. In DNA form, the CDR3 reads TGCGCCAGCAGCTTGGCCATGGGGCGCGTTGGAAACACCATATATTTT. Encoded protein: CASSLAMGRVGNTIYF.

This rearrangement joins TRBV29-1 to TRBJ2-7, with 7 positions matching TRBD1. J gave up 1 base and V 6 bases, and 0 bases lay outside the gene matches. Germline V CDR1 and CDR2: SQVTM, ANQGSEA. CDR3 length equals 11 residues. CDR3 nucleotide sequence: TGCAGCGTGACAGGGTCCTACGAGCAGTACTTC. It specifies CSVTGSYEQYF.

The genes are TRBV28 and TRBJ2-1; possibly TRBD2 for D (6 bases). The germline CDR1 and CDR2 sequences are MDHEN and SYDVKM. V was trimmed by 6 bases and J by 3 bases, leaving 18 bases between them. The CDR3 is made up of 16 amino acids. In nucleotides, the CDR3 is TGTGCCAGCAGAATCAGGGACTCTCGACTCTACAATGAGCAGTTCTTC. It translates to CASRIRDSRLYNEQFF.

The chain combines TRBV5-6 with TRBJ1-6; tentative D call: TRBD1 (5 bases). V was trimmed by 5 bases and J by 10 bases, leaving 22 bases between them. This CDR3 comprises 16 residues. Germline-derived CDR1 and CDR2 are SGHDT and YYEEEE. Here the CDR3 DNA reads TGTGCCAGCAGACCACATCCCCGGGACTTAGGGTCACCCCTCCACTTT. This sequence encodes CASRPHPRDLGSPLHF. Based on the CDR3 plus reference TRBV5-6 and TRBJ1-6, the full variable domain is DAGVTQSPTHLIKTRGQQVTLRCSPKSGHDTVSWYQQALGQGPQFIFQYYEEEERQRGNFPDRFSGHQFPNYSSELNVNALLLGDSALYLCASRPHPRDLGSPLHFGNGTRLTVT.

The V gene is TRBV6-2 or TRBV6-3, the J gene TRBJ1-2; no clear D gene. The germline V gene has CDR1 MNHEY and CDR2 SVGEGT. The CDR3 runs to 16 residues. V lost 2 bases, J lost 1 base, and 14 bases lay in between. The CDR3 region is CASSYLARRGNYGYTF. DNA for the CDR3: TGTGCCAGCAGTTACCTGGCCCGACGAGGTAACTATGGCTACACCTTC.

The V and J genes are TRBV9 and TRBJ1-5; D is perhaps TRBD1 (5 bases). In germline, CDR1 is SGDLS, CDR2 YYNGEE. The germline V and J ends were trimmed by 4 bases and 5 bases, with 10 bases remaining between them. The CDR3 has 13 amino acids. This CDR3 reads CASSTWGDQPQHF. As DNA, the CDR3 is TGTGCCAGCAGCACCTGGGGGGATCAGCCCCAGCATTTT.

The gene calls are TRBV30 and TRBJ1-2, with D possibly TRBD1 on 5 matching bases. Between the trimmed V and J ends, which lost 1 base and 4 bases, there was a span of 13 bases. This CDR3 spans 14 amino acids. CDR1 is GTSNPN and CDR2 is SVGIG in the germline V gene (reference sequence). For the CDR3, the DNA is TGTGCCTGGAGTGGAGGGACTCTAAGCTATGGCTACACCTTC. Translation: CAWSGGTLSYGYTF. Variable domain in full (rest from reference TRBV30 and TRBJ1-2): SQTIHQWPATLVQPVGSPLSLECTVEGTSNPNLYWYRQAAGRGLQLLFYSVGIGQISSEVPQNLSASRPQDRQFILSSKKLLLSDSGFYLCAWSGGTLSYGYTFGSGTRLTVV.

The chain joins TRBV7-7 to TRBJ2-1, with D perhaps TRBD1 (6 bases). This CDR3 contains 12 residues. V lost 5 bases to trimming and J lost 8 bases, with 10 bases between them. Germline CDR1 SSHAT, CDR2 FNYEAQ (reference sequence). Written as DNA, the CDR3 is TGTGCCAGCAGCCCAGGGGCGGATGAGCAGTTCTTC. Translating it yields CASSPGADEQFF.

This clone was seen a few times. The genes are TRBV19 and TRBJ1-1, with TRBD1 matching over 10 bases. Germline loops: CDR1 LNHDA, CDR2 SQIVND (reference sequence). The CDR3 spans 18 residues. V lost 7 bases, J lost 5 bases, and 19 bases stayed unmatched. Here the CDR3 DNA reads TGTGCCAGTACCGTACCCTTAGGGGACAGGGGCTGGAGGACTGAAGCTTTCTTT. Its translation: CASTVPLGDRGWRTEAFF.

The table lists this clone with a few counts. The chain uses TRBV5-1 and TRBJ2-7; D is ambiguous. CDR3 size: 16 residues. Per the germline V gene, CDR1 is SGHRS and CDR2 is YFSETQ. Trimming removed 0 bases at V and 0 bases at J, with 13 bases between. The CDR3 nucleotides are TGCGCCAGCAGCTTGGAACTCCCCATATCCTCCTACGAGCAGTACTTC. Translating it yields CASSLELPISSYEQYF.

Here the CDR3 reads CASSSRDSAILNYGYTF. The CDR3 coding sequence is TGTGCCAGCAGTTCCCGGGACTCTGCGATCCTGAACTATGGCTACACCTTC. The genes are TRBV27 and TRBJ1-2; weak D call: TRBD1 (5 bases). The CDR3 covers 17 residues. The V end was cut by 4 bases, the J end by 2 bases, with 20 bases between. The germline V gene encodes CDR1 MNHEY and CDR2 SMNVEV (reference sequence).

The chain is built from TRBV11-2 and TRBJ2-7; D might be TRBD2 (6 bases). Trimming cost V 1 base and J 2 bases, with 9 bases left between them. The CDR3 contains 14 residues. The germline V gene has CDR1 SGHAT and CDR2 FQNNGV. As DNA, the CDR3 is TGTGCCAGCAGCTTAGGACTAGTTGCCTACGAGCAGTACTTC. Protein sequence: CASSLGLVAYEQYF.

The genes are TRBV28 and TRBJ1-5; D may be TRBD1 (6 bases). From germline, CDR1 is MDHEN and CDR2 SYDVKM. V dropped 1 base and J dropped 0 bases, with 19 bases sitting between them. This CDR3 has 19 amino acids. CDR3 in amino acids: CASSLSWSGDPYSNQPQHF. In DNA, the CDR3 is TGTGCCAGCAGTTTATCGTGGTCAGGGGACCCTTATAGCAATCAGCCCCAGCATTTT.

This chain connects TRBV28 to TRBJ1-1; possibly TRBD1 for D (5 bases). The CDR3 runs to 15 residues. Trimming took 6 bases from V and 1 from J, leaving 15 bases between them. CDR1 and CDR2 (germline): MDHEN, SYDVKM. The CDR3 reads CASRQGGGPNTEAFF. CDR3 DNA: TGTGCCAGCAGGCAGGGAGGCGGCCCGAACACTGAAGCTTTCTTT.

This rearrangement joins TRBV5-1 to TRBJ1-5, with 11 bases aligning to TRBD1. The CDR3 runs to 16 residues. The germline CDR1 and CDR2 sequences are SGHRS and YFSETQ. J gave up 3 bases and V 0 bases, and 2 bases lay outside the gene matches. This CDR3 reads CASSLGDRGANQPQHF. Here the CDR3 DNA reads TGCGCCAGCAGCTTGGGGGACAGGGGGGCCAATCAGCCCCAGCATTTT.

This rearrangement joins TRBV4-3 to TRBJ2-3; D is unclear. Trimming took 0 bases from V and 8 from J, leaving 6 bases between them. CDR1 and CDR2 (germline): LGHNA, YSLEER. The CDR3 has 12 amino acids. The CDR3 nucleotides are TGCGCCAGCAGCCAAGATGGGCGTACGCAGTATTTT. It is translated as CASSQDGRTQYF.

The chain links TRBV4-3 to TRBJ1-2, with 7 positions matching TRBD1. Germline V gene lookup returns CDR1 LGHNA and CDR2 YSLEER. CDR3 length equals 15 residues. V trimming: 3 bases; J trimming: 6 bases; junction bases outside the gene matches: 10. DNA of the CDR3: TGCGCCAGCAGCCAGGAAGGGGGCTTCTTGGATGGCTACACCTTC. Translated: CASSQEGGFLDGYTF.

The V gene is TRBV30, the J gene TRBJ2-7; TRBD2 might be the D (5 bases). CDR1 GTSNPN and CDR2 SVGIG come from the germline V gene (reference sequence). V was cut by 0 bases and J by 7 bases, with 13 bases left in between. There are 13 residues in the CDR3. The CDR3 reads CAWSVITRGEQYF. Written as DNA, the CDR3 is TGTGCCTGGAGTGTAATAACGCGAGGGGAGCAGTACTTC.

The rearrangement links TRBV28 to TRBJ2-7; possibly TRBD2 for D (5 bases). The CDR3 sequence is 14 residues long. Germline V gives CDR1 MDHEN, CDR2 SYDVKM. Trimming cost V 6 bases and J 6 bases, with 18 bases left between them. DNA of the CDR3: TGTGCCAGCAGCCCTTCGGAGGATGGGTGCGAGCAGTACTTC. It translates to CASSPSEDGCEQYF.

The CDR3 region has the DNA TGTGCCAGCAGCTTAAAGGCAGTTGCGGGATACGAGCAGTACTTC. Its protein product is CASSLKAVAGYEQYF. The rearrangement uses TRBV13 and TRBJ2-7, with D perhaps TRBD2 (6 bases). V was clipped by 2 bases and J by 4 bases, with 15 bases between them. Germline V gene data show CDR1 as PRHDT and CDR2 as FYEKMQ (reference sequence). The length of the CDR3 is 15 residues.

The chain links TRBV4-3 to TRBJ1-1; 7 bases fit TRBD1. V trimming: 0 bases; J trimming: 2 bases; junction bases outside the gene matches: 6. This CDR3 comprises 16 residues. Per germline, CDR1 LGHNA and CDR2 YSLEER. The CDR3 DNA sequence: TGCGCCAGCAGCCAAGAGCCGGCAGGGGGAAACACTGAAGCTTTCTTT. It yields the protein CASSQEPAGGNTEAFF.